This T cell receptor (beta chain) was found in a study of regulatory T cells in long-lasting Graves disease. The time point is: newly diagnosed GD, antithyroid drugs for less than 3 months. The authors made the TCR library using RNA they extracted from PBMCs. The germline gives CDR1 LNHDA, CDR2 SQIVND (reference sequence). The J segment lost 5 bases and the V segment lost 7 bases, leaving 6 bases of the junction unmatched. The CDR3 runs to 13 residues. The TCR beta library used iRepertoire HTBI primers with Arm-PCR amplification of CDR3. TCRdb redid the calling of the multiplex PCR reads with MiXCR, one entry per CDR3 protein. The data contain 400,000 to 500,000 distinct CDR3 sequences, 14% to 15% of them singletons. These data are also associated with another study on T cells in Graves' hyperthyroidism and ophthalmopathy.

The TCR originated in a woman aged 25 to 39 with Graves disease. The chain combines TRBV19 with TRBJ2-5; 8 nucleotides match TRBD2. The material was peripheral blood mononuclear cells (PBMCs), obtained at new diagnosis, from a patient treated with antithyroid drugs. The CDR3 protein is CASKKGGRETQYF. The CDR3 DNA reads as TGTGCCAGTAAAAAAGGCGGGAGGGAGACCCAGTACTTC.